This T cell receptor (beta chain) was documented in a study of blood T cell repertoires in COVID-19. Here immunoSEQ multiplex PCR was the method, and the copy in TCRdb shows in-frame clones only, minus some. The table records some 28,000 clones, about 80% of them present only once. Germline V gene lookup returns CDR1 SGHRS and CDR2 YFSETQ. The CDR3 totals 17 residues. The V segment lost 4 bases and the J segment 0 bases; nucleotides outside the gene matches: 7. V usage is TRBV5-1 and J usage is TRBJ1-3, with 10 bases that match TRBD1. The sequenced sample consisted of peripheral blood. The source is a man aged 65 to 85 with acute or convalescent COVID-19. Written as DNA, the CDR3 is TGCGCCAGCAGCGGGGGGACAGGGGTGACCTCTGGAAACACCATATATTTT. Translating it yields CASSGGTGVTSGNTIYF.